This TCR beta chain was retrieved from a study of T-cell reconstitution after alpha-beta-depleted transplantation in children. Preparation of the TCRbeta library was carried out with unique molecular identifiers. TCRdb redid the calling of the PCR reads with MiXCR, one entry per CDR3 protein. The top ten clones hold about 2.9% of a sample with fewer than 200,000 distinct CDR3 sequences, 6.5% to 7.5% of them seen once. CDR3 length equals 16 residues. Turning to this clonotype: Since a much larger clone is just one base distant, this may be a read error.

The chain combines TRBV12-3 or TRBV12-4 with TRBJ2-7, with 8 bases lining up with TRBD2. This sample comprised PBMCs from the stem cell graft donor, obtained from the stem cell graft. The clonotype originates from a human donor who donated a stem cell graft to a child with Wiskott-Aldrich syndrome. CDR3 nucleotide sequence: TGTGCCAGCAGTACACCGGCCGGGACTAGTAGCGACGAGCAGTGCTTC. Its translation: CASSTPAGTSSDEQCF.